This is a list of T cell receptor beta chains from one sample in a study of blood T cell repertoires in COVID-19. The table came from immunoSEQ multiplex PCR; TCRdb's copy has only in-frame clones and leaves some out. The sample gives about 280,000 clones, around nine tenths of which show up once; approximately 8.2% is in the top ten. Material: peripheral blood. Receptors were obtained from a man aged 35-49 years with active or convalescent COVID-19. Both conserved end residues are part of each CDR3. D genes are given only for firm matches. Rows give clone size only sometimes, using once, few, many, or a class for an expanded clone.

cdr3_aa: CASKLGGTGSPLHF
cdr3_nt: TGTGCCAGCAAACTAGGAGGGACTGGTTCACCCCTCCACTTT
j_call: TRBJ1-6
d_call: NA
v_call: TRBV2
clone_size: NA

cdr3_aa: CASGLAGGTDTQYF
cdr3_nt: TGTGCTAGTGGTCTAGCGGGGGGCACAGATACGCAGTATTTT
j_call: TRBJ2-3
d_call: TRBD2
v_call: TRBV12-5
clone_size: once

cdr3_aa: CASSLLLAGELFF
cdr3_nt: TGTGCCAGCAGTCTTCTACTCGCCGGGGAGCTGTTTTTT
j_call: TRBJ2-2
d_call: NA
v_call: TRBV27
clone_size: NA

cdr3_aa: CASSAGQLNTEAFF
cdr3_nt: TGTGCCAGCAGCGCGGGCCAGCTGAACACTGAAGCTTTCTTT
j_call: TRBJ1-1
d_call: NA
v_call: TRBV3-1/TRBV3-2
clone_size: once

cdr3_aa: CASSERDSSYNEQFF
cdr3_nt: TGTGCCAGCAGTGAACGGGACAGTTCCTACAATGAGCAGTTCTTC
j_call: TRBJ2-1
d_call: TRBD1
v_call: TRBV6-1
clone_size: NA

cdr3_aa: CASTDLRADTQYF
cdr3_nt: TGTGCCAGTACTGACCTGCGGGCAGATACGCAGTATTTT
j_call: TRBJ2-3
d_call: NA
v_call: TRBV19
clone_size: NA

cdr3_aa: CASSLTGGNTEAFF
cdr3_nt: TGTGCCAGCAGCTTAACAGGGGGGAACACTGAAGCTTTCTTT
j_call: TRBJ1-1
d_call: NA
v_call: TRBV7-3
clone_size: NA

cdr3_aa: CASSQGTSFDNEQFF
cdr3_nt: TGTGCCAGCAGCCAAGGGACTAGCTTCGACAATGAGCAGTTCTTC
j_call: TRBJ2-1
d_call: TRBD2
v_call: TRBV3-1/TRBV3-2
clone_size: NA

cdr3_aa: CSVDPGYGYGYTF
cdr3_nt: TGCAGCGTTGATCCAGGGTACGGCTATGGCTACACCTTC
j_call: TRBJ1-2
d_call: NA
v_call: TRBV29-1
clone_size: NA

cdr3_aa: CASSLVGGNYGYTF
cdr3_nt: TGCGCCAGCAGCTTAGTAGGGGGCAACTATGGCTACACCTTC
j_call: TRBJ1-2
d_call: TRBD1
v_call: TRBV5-1
clone_size: NA

cdr3_aa: CASSGPDRARRYEQYF
cdr3_nt: TGTGCCAGCAGTGGGCCCGACAGGGCTCGCCGATACGAGCAGTACTTC
j_call: TRBJ2-7
d_call: TRBD1
v_call: TRBV28
clone_size: NA

cdr3_aa: CASSLRGTSYEQYF
cdr3_nt: TGTGCCAGCAGCTTGAGGGGGACCTCCTACGAGCAGTACTTC
j_call: TRBJ2-7
d_call: NA
v_call: TRBV5-4
clone_size: NA

cdr3_aa: CASRSTGDGPYF
cdr3_nt: TGTGCCAGCAGGTCTACAGGGGACGGGCCGTACTTC
j_call: TRBJ2-7
d_call: TRBD1
v_call: TRBV7-3
clone_size: NA

cdr3_aa: CATSRGMRGGRGELFF
cdr3_nt: TGTGCCACCAGCAGAGGAATGCGGGGGGGCCGCGGGGAGCTGTTTTTT
j_call: TRBJ2-2
d_call: TRBD2
v_call: TRBV15
clone_size: NA

cdr3_aa: CASSGLLGYTF
cdr3_nt: TGTGCCAGCAGCGGCTTACTTGGCTACACCTTC
j_call: TRBJ1-2
d_call: NA
v_call: TRBV9
clone_size: once

cdr3_aa: CATSDSQTLATEAFF
cdr3_nt: TGTGCCACCAGTGATTCCCAGACCCTAGCGACTGAAGCTTTCTTT
j_call: TRBJ1-1
d_call: NA
v_call: TRBV24-1
clone_size: NA

cdr3_aa: CASSVGPRLDYGYTF
cdr3_nt: TGTGCCAGCAGCGTAGGACCTAGACTTGACTATGGCTACACCTTC
j_call: TRBJ1-2
d_call: NA
v_call: TRBV9
clone_size: NA

cdr3_aa: CASSLGGPSQPQHF
cdr3_nt: TGTGCCAGCAGTTTGGGGGGGCCGAGTCAGCCCCAGCATTTT
j_call: TRBJ1-5
d_call: NA
v_call: TRBV6-5
clone_size: NA

cdr3_aa: CASSNRQGKGAFF
cdr3_nt: TGTGCCAGCAGCAACCGACAGGGAAAGGGAGCTTTCTTT
j_call: TRBJ1-1
d_call: TRBD1
v_call: TRBV3-1/TRBV3-2
clone_size: NA

cdr3_aa: CASIVLGLNEQFF
cdr3_nt: TGTGCCAGCATCGTTCTGGGGCTTAATGAGCAGTTCTTC
j_call: TRBJ2-1
d_call: NA
v_call: TRBV7-2
clone_size: NA